The text below deals with one T cell receptor beta chain. Its antigen is not yet known. Base qualities are not at hand, and no much larger clone is one base apart. This entry comes from a study of response to subunit inactivated influenza vaccine (dated by TCRdb to the late 2010s). At the level of the whole study: Deep quantitative T cell receptor repertoire profiling was used in the study to track responses to a trivalent subunit inactivated influenza vaccine. Overall study outcomes, separate from this receptor: It was suggested by the authors that each seasonal influenza vaccination may recruit only a limited number of new T cells.

The library was built by means of RT-PCR. The listed sequencing device is Illumina HiSeq 2500. TCRdb took the public reads, trimmed them with fastp at Q25, ran MiXCR for clone calling and kept in-frame beta chains. CDR3 protein sequences are deduplicated, and each keeps its most common genes and DNA. The sample records approximately 500,000 distinct CDR3 sequences, 14% of which are singletons. Approximately 12% of the sample rests with the top ten. Spanning cysteine to phenylalanine, the CDR3 consists of 15 amino acids. Only the CDR3 DNA stays, 45 bases, in frame from base 1. For CDR1 and CDR2, the germline V gene (reference sequence) lists DFQATT and SNEGSKA. V is reduced by 4 bases and J by 0 bases, leaving a spacing of 16 bases between them.

The source of this sequence is a man in his fifties or sixties who received an inactivated influenza vaccine. Donor details come from another sample of the same person, matched by shared clones. The chain is encoded by TRBV20-1 joined to TRBJ2-7; tentative D gene TRBD1, with 6 bases matching. The sample in question was PBMCs from blood, obtained approximately 13 days after vaccination. The CDR3 region has the sequence CSATRGGRSSYEQYF. The sequenced DNA: TGCAGTGCTACAAGAGGGGGACGTAGCTCCTACGAGCAGTACTTC.